This T cell receptor (beta chain) derives from a study of T cells in tuberculosis. Study-level findings and limits: The stringent gate may have excluded weak CD1B-GMM tetramer binders.

Sorting used thawed, overnight-rested PBMC stained with anti-CD3, a viability dye and GMM-loaded CD1B tetramer. The CD1B tetramers carried C32 glucose monomycolate purified from Rhodococcus equi. The V end was cut by 11 bases, the J end by 5 bases, with 18 bases between. Germline V CDR1 and CDR2: SEHNR, FQNEAQ (reference sequence). The CDR3 contains 13 residues. Chain pairing is unknown; alpha and beta were sequenced separately. The table came from immunoSEQ multiplex PCR; TCRdb's copy has only in-frame clones and leaves some out. The sample includes about 54,000 clones, approximately 88% of them seen just once.

This sequence was found in an adult woman with latent tuberculosis. Source material: CD1b-GMM tetramer-negative cells sorted from PBMCs. The chain recombines TRBV7-9 with TRBJ2-5; D possibly corresponds to TRBD2 (6 bases). This CDR3 reads CALQNGSLETQYF. The CDR3, as DNA: TGTGCCTTGCAGAACGGGAGTTTGGAGACCCAGTACTTC. The variable domain in full, with the rest retrieved from reference TRBV7-9 and TRBJ2-5, is DTGVSQNPRHKITKRGQNVTFRCDPISEHNRLYWYRQTLGQGPEFLTYFQNEAQLEKSRLLSDRFSAERPKGSFSTLEIQRTEQGDSAMYLCALQNGSLETQYFGPGTRLLVL.